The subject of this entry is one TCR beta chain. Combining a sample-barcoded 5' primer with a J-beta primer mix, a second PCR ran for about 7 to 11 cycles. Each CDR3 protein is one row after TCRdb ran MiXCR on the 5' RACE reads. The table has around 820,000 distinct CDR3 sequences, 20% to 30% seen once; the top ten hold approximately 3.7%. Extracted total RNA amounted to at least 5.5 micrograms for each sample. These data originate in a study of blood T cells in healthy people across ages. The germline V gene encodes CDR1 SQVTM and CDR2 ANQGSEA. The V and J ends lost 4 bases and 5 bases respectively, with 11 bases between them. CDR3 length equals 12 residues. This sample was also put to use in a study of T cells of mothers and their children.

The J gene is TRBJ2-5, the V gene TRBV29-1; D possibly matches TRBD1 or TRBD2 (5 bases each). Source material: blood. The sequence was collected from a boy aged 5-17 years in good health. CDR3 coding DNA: TGCAGCGTTGTTGGGGGAATCGAGACCCAGTACTTC. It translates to CSVVGGIETQYF. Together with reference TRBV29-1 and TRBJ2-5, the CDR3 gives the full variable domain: SAVISQKPSRDICQRGTSLTIQCQVDSQVTMMFWYRQQPGQSLTLIATANQGSEATYESGFVIDKFPISRPNLTFSTLTVSNMSPEDSSIYLCSVVGGIETQYFGPGTRLLVL.